The T cell receptor beta chain described here comes from a study of shared clonotypes between healthy human individuals. Study at large: Per donor, three plates held CD4 naive cells, three held CD4 memory, two held CD8 naive and one held CD8 memory.

Study outcomes and limitations: The naive CD4 repertoires of several donors were compared, and about 5% of clonotypes were shared. Larger estimated richness was generally seen in naive subsets than in memory subsets.

This CDR3 has 15 residues. Trimming took 5 bases from V and 9 from J, leaving 23 bases between them. Germline V gene sequence: CDR1 GTSNPN, CDR2 SVGIG (reference sequence). Selected positively for CCR7 and CD45RO-negative, naive CD8 cells excluded terminally differentiated effector memory CD45RA+ cells. Sequencing used immunoSEQ multiplex PCR; TCRdb keeps in-frame clones, though not all of them. Of over 750,000 clones listed, 96% are singletons. With regard to this clone: The antigen remains undetermined.

The material sequenced was naive CD8+ T cells sorted from blood. This TCR was recovered from a man between 25 and 39 years old in good health. V usage is TRBV30 and J usage is TRBJ1-3; no clear D. In DNA form, the CDR3 reads TGTGCCTGGGCAACCCCCTCGACAAGCTGGGGCACCATATATTTT. As protein: CAWATPSTSWGTIYF.